This TCR beta chain was recorded in a study of T cell repertoires in ileal Crohn's disease. Study details: M0 samples are biopsies from inflamed ileum in the resection specimen.

Time point in this sample: inflamed ileum from the surgical specimen. Sequencing used immunoSEQ multiplex PCR; TCRdb keeps in-frame clones, though not all of them. This table has approximately 14,000 clones, roughly 80% appearing once. CDR1 and CDR2 from the germline V gene are SQVTM and ANQGSEA. This CDR3 comprises 15 residues. Trimming left V 4 bases short and J 0 bases short, with 13 bases between. This clone was counted a few times. Sequencing was performed on ileal tissue. The chain links TRBV29-1 to TRBJ1-3; D may be TRBD1 (5 bases). The clonotype originates from an adult with Crohn's disease. CDR3 nucleotides: TGCAGCGTTGTCCCTCCCGGGACCTCTGGAAACACCATATATTTT. Protein product: CSVVPPGTSGNTIYF.